This T cell receptor beta chain was identified during a study of long-term antiretroviral therapy in people with HIV. A v3.0 immunoSEQ assay was performed at survey level. The protocol was immunoSEQ multiplex PCR, while the TCRdb copy is restricted to in-frame clones and leaves out a portion. The sample holds about 7,800 clones, over 70% seen once. The CDR3 has 15 amino acids. Unmatched junction bases numbered 3, after V lost 3 bases and J lost 1 base. Germline V lookup: CDR1 LGHNT, CDR2 FRNRAP. This chain connects TRBV12-5 to TRBJ2-3, with TRBD1 matching over 8 bases. The sequenced sample was unsorted PBMCs, obtained about 2.5 years before starting antiretroviral therapy. This clonotype originated in a man between 40 and 49 years old with HIV. The CDR3 is CASGLPGQGTDTQYF. In nucleotides, the CDR3 is TGTGCTAGTGGTTTACCGGGACAGGGCACAGATACGCAGTATTTT.